This TCR beta chain was recovered during a study of shared clonotypes between healthy human individuals. The CDR3 has 17 residues. The germline CDR1 and CDR2 sequences are SGHTA and FQGNSA. V dropped 0 bases and J dropped 6; count of bases not matched to a gene: 6. Donors were healthy HIV-negative adults without recently reported acute infections or vaccinations. Roughly 84 million PBMCs served as the genomic DNA source for unsorted samples. The test was conducted at deep level. Original processing notes: Junction-only sequences produced by ImmunoSEQ had no quality scores, so filtering differed. Profiled with immunoSEQ multiplex PCR; TCRdb holds only in-frame clones, not every one. V, J and clone size are those of that table, while D and trimming were read from the DNA. The repertoire holds about 490,000 clones, with around 80% as singletons.

V gene TRBV7-2 combines with J gene TRBJ2-1; 12 positions agree with TRBD1. Sequences were obtained from PBMCs. This TCR was recovered from a woman aged 40 to 50 in good health. Some clones in this sample may be carry-over from other donors' samples. The CDR3 DNA sequence: TGTGCCAGCAGCTTAGCCTACCCGGGACAGGGGGCCAATGAGCAGTTCTTC. Translating gives CASSLAYPGQGANEQFF.